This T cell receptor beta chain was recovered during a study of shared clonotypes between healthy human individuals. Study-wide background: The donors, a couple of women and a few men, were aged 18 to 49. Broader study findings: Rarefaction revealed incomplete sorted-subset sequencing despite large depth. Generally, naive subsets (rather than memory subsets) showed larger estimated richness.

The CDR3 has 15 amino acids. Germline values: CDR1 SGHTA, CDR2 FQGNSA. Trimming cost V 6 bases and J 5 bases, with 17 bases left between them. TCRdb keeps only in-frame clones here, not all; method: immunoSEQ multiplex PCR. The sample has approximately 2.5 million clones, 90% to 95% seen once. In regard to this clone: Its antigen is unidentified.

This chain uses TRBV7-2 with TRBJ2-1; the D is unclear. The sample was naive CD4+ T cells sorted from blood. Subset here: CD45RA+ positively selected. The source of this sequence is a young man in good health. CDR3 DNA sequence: TGTGCCAGCAGTTCCTCGGGCGGAACTCACAATGAGCAGTTCTTC. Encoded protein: CASSSSGGTHNEQFF.